Below, 24 T cell receptor beta chains from the same sample are listed, as sequenced in a study of CD4 and CD8 cells across lung adenocarcinoma regions. TCRdb re-analysed the PCR reads in MiXCR, keeping a single row per CDR3 protein. The table lists approximately 6,000 distinct CDR3 sequences, around 50% of them singletons. The sequencing sample was made of CD8+ T cells from the margin of a lung tumor. These receptors were obtained from a male donor with lung adenocarcinoma. The CD4 and CD8 labels of this study may be unreliable.

The chain employs TRBV6-1 and TRBJ2-3; tentatively, D is TRBD1 or TRBD2 (9 bases each). The CDR3 has 16 residues. Germline V lookup: CDR1 MNHNS, CDR2 SASEGT. With 5 bases removed from V and 12 bases from J, the gap between germline ends came to 27 bases. As DNA, the CDR3 is TGTGCCAGCAGTATTGGGACAGGGACTAGCACAGAGACCCAGTATTTT. This encodes CASSIGTGTSTETQYF.

This clonotype was picked up many times. The genes are TRBV6-1 and TRBJ2-7, with 7 bases identical to TRBD2. The germline CDR1 and CDR2 sequences are MNHNS and SASEGT. V shed 7 bases, J shed 1 base, and the junction held 4 bases outside the gene matches. The CDR3 consists of 13 residues. The CDR3 sequence is CASIPAGSYEQYF. DNA for the CDR3: TGTGCCAGCATCCCAGCGGGGTCCTACGAGCAGTACTTC.

The chain uses TRBV27 and TRBJ2-4, with 8 bases matching TRBD1. Germline CDR1 and CDR2: MNHEY and SMNVEV (reference sequence). Unmatched junction bases numbered 20, after V lost 3 bases and J lost 13 bases. This CDR3 has 17 residues. CDR3 in DNA: TGTGCCAGCAGTTTGGATTCGGGGACAGGAGGCAAAAATACGCAGTACTTC. This sequence encodes CASSLDSGTGGKNTQYF.

In its sample, this clonotype was seen a few times. The J gene is TRBJ2-3, the V gene TRBV9; D is unresolved. Between the trimmed V and J ends, which lost 4 bases and 2 bases, there was a span of 17 bases. The CDR3 consists of 16 residues. CDR1 SGDLS and CDR2 YYNGEE come from the germline V gene. The CDR3 reads CASSFPQAVNTDTQYF. The CDR3, as DNA: TGTGCCAGCAGCTTCCCCCAGGCGGTAAACACAGATACGCAGTATTTT.

The chain links TRBV6-5 to TRBJ1-2, with D hard to call. The CDR3 has 18 amino acids. Germline assignment: CDR1 MNHEY and CDR2 SVGAGI. V lost 4 bases and J 1 base, leaving 22 bases between the germline ends. For the CDR3, the DNA is TGTGCCAGCAGTTCCTCTGGGGTGGGTCGTAAAAATAACTATGGCTACACCTTC. Translating gives CASSSSGVGRKNNYGYTF.

This clonotype was detected only a few times. A much larger clone is a single base away; this may be a read error. The chain links TRBV6-1 to TRBJ2-1; unclear D gene. The J call may be faulty, since TRBJ2-7 better matches the DNA end. CDR3 size: 12 residues. From germline, CDR1 is MNHNS and CDR2 SASEGT. The CDR3 DNA is TGTGCCAGCAGAGACGGCTACAATGAGCAGTACTTC. This gives the protein CASRDGYNEQYF.

The V and J genes are TRBV6-1 and TRBJ2-3, with D possibly being TRBD1 (6 bases). The CDR3 length is 15 residues. Trimming cost V 4 bases and J 2 bases, with 13 bases left between them. Germline V gene sequence: CDR1 MNHNS, CDR2 SASEGT. CDR3 sequence: CASSVGGPHTDTQYF. The CDR3 DNA is TGTGCCAGCAGTGTTGGGGGCCCCCACACAGATACGCAGTATTTT.

V is TRBV7-6 and J is TRBJ1-4; 7 nucleotides agree with TRBD1. Germline V gene sequence: CDR1 SGHVS, CDR2 FNYEAQ. V shed 5 bases, J shed 8 bases, and the junction held 5 bases outside the gene matches. This CDR3 region has 13 residues. The CDR3 nucleotides read TGTGCCAGCAGCACGACGACAGGGGAAAAACTGTTTTTT. Amino acid sequence: CASSTTTGEKLFF.

The CDR3 DNA sequence: TGCGCCAGCAGCCGAGACCCGGTCTACGAGCAGTACTTC. This sequence encodes CASSRDPVYEQYF. The chain is built from TRBV4-1 and TRBJ2-7; D call uncertain. V gave up 4 bases and J gave up 3 bases, with 10 bases separating them. Germline V gene lookup returns CDR1 MGHRA and CDR2 YSYEKL. The CDR3 consists of 13 residues.

This clonotype was seen at least ten times. The chain combines TRBV6-1 with TRBJ1-5; no reliable D call. Deletions cut 8 bases from V and 0 bases from J, with 5 bases between. Per germline, CDR1 MNHNS and CDR2 SASEGT. The CDR3 length is 12 residues. CDR3 DNA: TGTGCCAGCGATTATAGCAATCAGCCCCAGCATTTT. Amino acid sequence: CASDYSNQPQHF.

As to this clonotype: The germline gene is not matched at one end of the junction; a read error may be the cause. This chain uses TRBV27 with TRBJ2-4; 8 bases are a match to TRBD1. From germline, CDR1 is MNHEY and CDR2 SMNVEV (reference sequence). CDR3 length equals 17 residues. CDR3 nucleotides: TGTGCCAGCAGTTGCGTCTCGGGGACAGGAGGCAAAAACATGCAGTACTTC. The encoded protein is CASSCVSGTGGKNMQYF.

The chain's CDR3 is CSAFRQGPDTQYF. The CDR3 region has the DNA TGCAGTGCCTTTAGACAGGGGCCGGATACGCAGTATTTT. The chain is built from TRBV20-1 and TRBJ2-3; 8 bases match TRBD1. With V trimmed by 6 bases and J by 6 bases, 8 bases remained unmatched. The CDR3 length is 13 residues. The germline gives CDR1 DFQATT, CDR2 SNEGSKA (reference sequence).

With regard to this clonotype: An end of the junction does not agree with germline; a read error may underlie this. This sequence joins TRBV25-1 and TRBJ2-3, with TRBD1 matching over 7 bases. In germline, CDR1 is MGHDK, CDR2 SYGVNS. This CDR3 spans 15 amino acids. The CDR3 DNA reads TGTGCCAGCATAAGTTACGGGACAGAAACAGATAAGCAGTATTTC. Its translation: CASISYGTETDKQYF.

In its sample, this clonotype was seen a few times. CDR3 DNA sequence: TGTGCCAGCAGCACCCCTAGCGGGAGCCTGTCCGGTGAGCAGTTCTTC. Translation gives CASSTPSGSLSGEQFF. V is TRBV9 and J is TRBJ2-1, with 10 bases aligning to TRBD2. Germline V gene lookup returns CDR1 SGDLS and CDR2 YYNGEE. CDR3 length: 16 residues. V shed 4 bases, J shed 9 bases, and the junction held 13 bases outside the gene matches.

The chain links TRBV7-6 to TRBJ2-3; no reliable D call. This CDR3 has 13 amino acids. CDR1 SGHVS and CDR2 FNYEAQ come from the germline V gene. The V end lost 3 bases, the J end lost 2 bases, and 6 bases lay between the germline ends. The CDR3 sequence: CASSFSHTDTQYF. CDR3 sequence (DNA): TGTGCCAGCAGCTTCTCCCACACAGATACGCAGTATTTT. Looking up the rest from reference TRBV7-6 and TRBJ2-3 gives the full variable domain: GAGVSQSPRYKVTKRGQDVALRCDPISGHVSLYWYRQALGQGPEFLTYFNYEAQQDKSGLPNDRFSAERPEGSISTLTIQRTEQRDSAMYRCASSFSHTDTQYFGPGTRLTVL.

The DNA of the CDR3 is TGTGCCAGCAGGGGGACCCCCTGGGATGAGCAGTTCTTC. Protein: CASRGTPWDEQFF. This chain uses TRBV6-1 with TRBJ2-1; either TRBD1 or TRBD2 may supply D (5 bases each). CDR1 MNHNS and CDR2 SASEGT come from the germline V gene. V was trimmed by 6 bases and J by 8 bases, leaving 14 bases between them. This CDR3 region has 13 residues.

This sequence joins TRBV27 and TRBJ2-2; 7 bases fit TRBD1. The V segment lost 6 bases and the J segment 5 bases; nucleotides outside the gene matches: 6. From germline, CDR1 is MNHEY and CDR2 SMNVEV (reference sequence). This CDR3 is 14 amino acids long. CDR3 nucleotides: TGTGCCAGCAGACAGGGGCTGGTTACCGGGGAGCTGTTTTTT. It specifies CASRQGLVTGELFF.

The chain carries TRBV10-3 and TRBJ2-1, with D uncertain. Germline CDR1 reads ENHRY; CDR2 reads SYGVKD. The length of the CDR3 is 12 residues. The V and J ends lost 8 bases and 6 bases respectively, with 11 bases between them. The CDR3 DNA reads as TGTGCCATCGGCCAGGCGGCCAATGAGCAGTTCTTC. Encoded protein: CAIGQAANEQFF.

This rearrangement joins TRBV6-1 to TRBJ2-4; D unresolved. In germline, CDR1 is MNHNS, CDR2 SASEGT. Deletions cut 11 bases from V and 5 bases from J, with 13 bases between. The CDR3 has 12 amino acids. DNA for the CDR3: TGTGCCTCGACGGCCGCTGAAAACATTCAGTACTTC. As protein: CASTAAENIQYF.

The V call is TRBV6-2 or TRBV6-3, the J call TRBJ2-4; tentatively, D is TRBD2 (6 bases). Germline V gene data show CDR1 as MNHEY and CDR2 as SVGEGT. The CDR3 has 14 amino acids. Trimming pared 4 bases from V and 13 bases from J, leaving 20 bases between. CDR3 sequence reads: CASSLAVAKNTQYF. The CDR3 region has the DNA TGTGCCAGCAGTTTAGCGGTAGCCAAAAACACCCAGTACTTC.

A few counts support this clonotype. CDR3 loop: CASRQKTSGVGNEQFF. The CDR3 DNA sequence: TGTGCCAGCAGGCAAAAGACTAGCGGAGTTGGGAATGAGCAGTTCTTC. V usage is TRBV6-1 and J usage is TRBJ2-1; 9 bases fit TRBD2. The germline V gene has CDR1 MNHNS and CDR2 SASEGT. V was clipped by 6 bases and J by 7 bases; unmatched bases: 13. The CDR3 extends over 16 amino acids.

The rearrangement joins TRBV7-2 to TRBJ2-3; 14 bases match TRBD2. CDR3 size: 15 residues. CDR1 and CDR2 from the germline V gene are SGHTA and FQGNSA. V lost 5 bases, J lost 4 bases, and 2 bases stayed unmatched. In DNA, the CDR3 is TGTGCCAGCAGCCCGACTAGCGGGGGGGCAGATACGCAGTATTTT. Amino acids: CASSPTSGGADTQYF.

The chain uses TRBV9 and TRBJ2-3; D might be TRBD2 (5 bases). Germline V gives CDR1 SGDLS, CDR2 YYNGEE. This CDR3 contains 16 residues. The V end lost 1 base, the J end lost 1 base, and 13 bases lay between the germline ends. This chain's CDR3 is CASSVTERRRTDTQYF. The DNA for the CDR3 is TGTGCCAGCAGCGTAACTGAGCGGCGACGCACAGATACGCAGTATTTT. Together with reference TRBV9 and TRBJ2-3, the CDR3 gives the full variable domain: DSGVTQTPKHLITATGQRVTLRCSPRSGDLSVYWYQQSLDQGLQFLIQYYNGEERAKGNILERFSAQQFPDLHSELNLSSLELGDSALYFCASSVTERRRTDTQYFGPGTRLTVL.

This clonotype was seen a few times. The V call is TRBV7-2, the J call TRBJ2-5; D possibly corresponds to TRBD2 (5 bases). This CDR3 comprises 14 residues. Trimming pared 5 bases from V and 5 bases from J, leaving 15 bases between. Germline V lookup: CDR1 SGHTA, CDR2 FQGNSA. DNA of the CDR3: TGTGCCAGCAGCCCATACGGGGTCTGGGAGACCCAGTACTTC. Protein: CASSPYGVWETQYF.